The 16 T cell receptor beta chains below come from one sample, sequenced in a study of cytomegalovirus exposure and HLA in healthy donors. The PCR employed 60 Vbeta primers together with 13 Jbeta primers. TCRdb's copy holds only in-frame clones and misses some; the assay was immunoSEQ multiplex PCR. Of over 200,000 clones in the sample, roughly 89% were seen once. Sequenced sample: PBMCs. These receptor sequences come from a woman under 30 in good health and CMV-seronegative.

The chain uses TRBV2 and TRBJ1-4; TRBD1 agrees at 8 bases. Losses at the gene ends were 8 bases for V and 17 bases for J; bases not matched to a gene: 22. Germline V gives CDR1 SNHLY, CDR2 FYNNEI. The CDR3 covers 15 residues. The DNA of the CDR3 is TGTGCCAGCGACTATATACGGCAGGGGGCTGTGGGAAAATTTTTT. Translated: CASDYIRQGAVGKFF.

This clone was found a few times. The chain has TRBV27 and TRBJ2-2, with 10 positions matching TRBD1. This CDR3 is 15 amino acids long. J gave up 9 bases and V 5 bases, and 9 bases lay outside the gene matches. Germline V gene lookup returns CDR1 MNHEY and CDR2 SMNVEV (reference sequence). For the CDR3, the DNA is TGTGCCAGCAGTCCCCGACAGGGGGCTAAGCGGGAGCTGTTTTTT. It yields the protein CASSPRQGAKRELFF.

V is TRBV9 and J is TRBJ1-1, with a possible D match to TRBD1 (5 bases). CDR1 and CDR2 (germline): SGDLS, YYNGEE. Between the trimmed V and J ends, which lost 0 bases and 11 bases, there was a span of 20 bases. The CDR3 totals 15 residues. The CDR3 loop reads CASSVVGGPYGEAFF. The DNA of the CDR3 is TGTGCCAGCAGCGTAGTGGGGGGACCTTACGGGGAGGCTTTCTTT.

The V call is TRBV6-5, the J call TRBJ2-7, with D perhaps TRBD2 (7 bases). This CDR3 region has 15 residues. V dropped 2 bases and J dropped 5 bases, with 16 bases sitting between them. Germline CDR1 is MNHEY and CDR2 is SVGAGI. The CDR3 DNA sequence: TGTGCCAGCAGTTACGTCGGCGGGGGCCGCGACGAGCAGTACTTC. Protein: CASSYVGGGRDEQYF.

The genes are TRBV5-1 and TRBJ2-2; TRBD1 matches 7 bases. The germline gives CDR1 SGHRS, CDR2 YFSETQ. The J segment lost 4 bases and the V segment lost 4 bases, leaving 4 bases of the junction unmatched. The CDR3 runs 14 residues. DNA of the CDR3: TGCGCCAGCAGCACAAGACAGGGCACCGGGGAGCTGTTTTTT. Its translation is CASSTRQGTGELFF.

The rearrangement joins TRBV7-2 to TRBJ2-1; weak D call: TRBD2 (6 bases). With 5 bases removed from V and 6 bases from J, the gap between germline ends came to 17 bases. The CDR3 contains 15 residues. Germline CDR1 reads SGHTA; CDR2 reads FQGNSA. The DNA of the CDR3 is TGTGCCAGCAGCCCCGCACGGTCTAGCGCCAATGAGCAGTTCTTC. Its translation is CASSPARSSANEQFF.

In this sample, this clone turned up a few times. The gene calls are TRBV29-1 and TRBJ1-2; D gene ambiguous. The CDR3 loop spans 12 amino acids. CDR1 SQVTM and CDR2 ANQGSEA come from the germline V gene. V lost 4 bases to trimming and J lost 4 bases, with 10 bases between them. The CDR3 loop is CSVVENSYGYTF. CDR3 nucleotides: TGCAGCGTTGTCGAGAACAGCTATGGCTACACCTTC.

CDR3 coding DNA: TGTGCCAGCAACGAAGTAGGGACACCTACACGCACTGAAGCTTTCTTT. Its protein is CASNEVGTPTRTEAFF. The genes are TRBV2 and TRBJ1-1; D might be TRBD1 (6 bases). The germline V gene encodes CDR1 SNHLY and CDR2 FYNNEI. The CDR3 length is 16 residues. Trimming took 7 bases from V and 4 from J, leaving 22 bases between them.

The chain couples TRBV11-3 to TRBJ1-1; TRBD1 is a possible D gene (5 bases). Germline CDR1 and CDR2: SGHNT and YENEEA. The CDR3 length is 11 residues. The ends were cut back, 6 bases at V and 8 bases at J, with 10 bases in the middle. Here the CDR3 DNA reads TGTGCCAGCAGTACGCGACAGGAAGCTTTCTTT. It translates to CASSTRQEAFF.

The CDR3 DNA follows: TGTGCCAGCCGCGACCGGGGCGGGAGAAGGAATGAGCAGTTCTTC. This gives the protein CASRDRGGRRNEQFF. This chain links TRBV7-9 with TRBJ2-1; 7 positions match TRBD2. With 8 bases clipped from V and 7 bases from J, the junction kept 14 bases outside the gene matches. The CDR3 contains 15 residues. Germline assignment: CDR1 SEHNR and CDR2 FQNEAQ (reference sequence).

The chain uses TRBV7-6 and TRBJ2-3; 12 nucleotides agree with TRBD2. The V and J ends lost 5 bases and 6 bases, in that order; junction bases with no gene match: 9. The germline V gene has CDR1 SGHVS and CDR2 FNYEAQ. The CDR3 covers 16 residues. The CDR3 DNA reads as TGTGCCAGCAGCGTAGACACTAGCGGGGGGTCGGATACGCAGTATTTT. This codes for CASSVDTSGGSDTQYF.

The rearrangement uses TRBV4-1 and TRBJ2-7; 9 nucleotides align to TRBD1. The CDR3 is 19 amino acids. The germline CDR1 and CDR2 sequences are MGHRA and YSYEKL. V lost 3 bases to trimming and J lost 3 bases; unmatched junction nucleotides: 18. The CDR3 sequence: CASSHRIRAGQGLGYEQYF. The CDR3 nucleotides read TGCGCCAGCAGCCACAGAATAAGGGCGGGACAGGGATTGGGCTACGAGCAGTACTTC.

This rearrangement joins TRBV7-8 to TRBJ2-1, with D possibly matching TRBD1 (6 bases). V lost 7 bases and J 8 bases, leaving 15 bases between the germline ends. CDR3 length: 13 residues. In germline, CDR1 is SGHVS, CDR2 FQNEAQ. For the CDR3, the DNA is TGTGCCAGCATCCAGACAGGTCTCGATGAGCAGTTCTTC. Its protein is CASIQTGLDEQFF.

Written as DNA, the CDR3 is TGTGCCAGCAGCCAAGGGGGGGAGTACGAGCAGTACTTC. Translated: CASSQGGEYEQYF. The genes are TRBV4-2 and TRBJ2-7, with D tentatively TRBD2 (6 bases). With 1 base removed from V and 4 bases from J, the gap between germline ends came to 8 bases. Germline lookup yields CDR1 LGHNA and CDR2 YNFKEQ. CDR3 length: 13 amino acids.

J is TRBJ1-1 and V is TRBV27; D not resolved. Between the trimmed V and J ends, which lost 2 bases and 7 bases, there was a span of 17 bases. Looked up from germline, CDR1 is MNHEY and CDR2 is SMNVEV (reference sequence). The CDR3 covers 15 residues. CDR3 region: CASSLMGWAGSEAFF. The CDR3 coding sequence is TGTGCCAGCAGTTTAATGGGTTGGGCAGGCAGTGAAGCTTTCTTT.

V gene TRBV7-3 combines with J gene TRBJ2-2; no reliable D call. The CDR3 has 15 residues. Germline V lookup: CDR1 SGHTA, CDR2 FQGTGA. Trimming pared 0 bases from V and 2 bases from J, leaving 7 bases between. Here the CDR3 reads CASSLTRSNTGELFF. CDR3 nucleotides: TGTGCCAGCAGCTTAACCCGGAGTAACACCGGGGAGCTGTTTTTT.